Below, 3 T cell receptor beta chains from the same sample are listed, as sequenced in a study of post-analysis software for immune sequencing data. Study findings and constraints: Controls showed lower frequencies than patients for 5 or 6 TRBV segments, and TRBV5-6, TRBV5-1 and TRBV20-1 were among these.

Libraries were made from TCR beta cDNA, and they carried unique molecular identifiers. TCRdb analysed the PCR reads with MiXCR anew, one entry per CDR3 protein. The sample holds roughly 430,000 distinct CDR3 sequences; roughly 38% are singletons and the top ten take 7.6%. Their cognate antigens are unknown. Sequencing was performed on blood. These receptors were collected from a girl aged 2-10 years with multiple sclerosis.

The gene calls are TRBV7-2 and TRBJ2-7, with D unclear. The V gene lost 1 base and the J gene lost 3 bases, with 16 bases spanning the gap. This CDR3 has 16 residues. Looked up from germline, CDR1 is SGHTA and CDR2 is FQGNSA. In DNA, the CDR3 is TGTGCCAGCAGCTTAGATCGGCAGGTTCTATACTACGAGCAGTACTTC. Protein product: CASSLDRQVLYYEQYF.

This clonotype came up many times. The chain couples TRBV29-1 to TRBJ2-7; tentative D call: TRBD1 (6 bases). V gave up 6 bases and J gave up 6 bases, with 15 bases separating them. The CDR3 covers 12 residues. CDR1 is SQVTM and CDR2 is ANQGSEA in the germline V gene. The CDR3 sequence is CSVGQLGLEQYF. The CDR3 region has the DNA TGCAGCGTAGGACAGTTGGGGCTCGAGCAGTACTTC.

The gene calls are TRBV15 and TRBJ1-2; D gene ambiguous. The V end was cut by 0 bases, the J end by 8 bases, with 16 bases between. CDR1 is LNHNV and CDR2 is YYDKDF in the germline V gene (reference sequence). CDR3 size: 15 residues. CDR3 in amino acids: CATSRDSRRADGYTF. In nucleotides, the CDR3 is TGTGCCACCAGCAGAGATTCTAGGAGAGCGGACGGCTACACCTTC.